This T cell receptor (beta chain) came from a study of blood T cell repertoires in COVID-19 (dated by TCRdb to the early 2020s). About the study as a whole: Collaborator samples came from the United States, Italy and Spain and covered acute and convalescent phases of COVID-19. The material from the prospective study consisted of cDNA or gDNA derived from T cells, B-cell-depleted T cells, or PBMCs. Deeply sampled blood TCRbeta repertoires from subjects exposed to, actively infected with, or recovered from COVID-19 were included in the dataset. The repertoires were released in a freely available public database meant as a resource for research on the immune response to SARS-CoV-2. The samples were drawn from the first 160 participants of the ongoing ImmuneRACE study and from 1,254 subjects provided by 6 global collaborators. Sample metadata almost always included a de-identified subject ID, COVID-19 status, age in years and sex. Where available, HLA class I and class II types were obtained from metadata supplied by the sample provider rather than from assay-based typing.

What the research found in general, with its limitations: How much clinical and demographic metadata was included differed by source and by participant, and the metadata was provided uncurated.

Notes on this clone: It has no known antigen specificity. The record has no base qualities; no much larger clone is one base away.

TCRbeta CDR3 regions were amplified from genomic DNA by means of the immunoSEQ Assay, a bias-controlled multiplex PCR. On the study's bioinformatics: The number of nucleated cells in each sample was estimated from the amplification of reference gene primers within the assay. To quantify the absolute abundance of each unique TCRbeta CDR3 rearrangement, sequence reads were collapsed and filtered. For each sample, productive Simpson clonality was calculated as the square root of Simpson's diversity index over productive rearrangements. In its TCRdb copy, this immuneACCESS table keeps in-frame sequences only and misses some clones. Where compared with another copy, unresolved V genes explain less than half of these, and the others have no known cause. D and trimming were read from the DNA, whereas the V and J calls and clone size are those reported in that table. Recorded for this sample are approximately 140,000 clones; more than 75% of them occurred a single time. 2.2% of the sample belongs to the ten largest clones.

The collaborating institutions used their own protocols to collect whole blood in K2EDTA tubes. For TCRbeta analysis, collaborators shipped samples in one of three forms: frozen whole blood, isolated PBMCs, or DNA extracted from either of those sample types. For CDR1 and CDR2, the germline V gene lists KGHSH and LQKENI. Spanning cysteine to phenylalanine, the CDR3 consists of 15 amino acids. The retained sequence is limited to the CDR3, 45 bases, with the frame set at the first base. Clipping removes 1 base from V and 8 bases from J, with 6 as the unmatched junction base count. This clonotype was obtained from an older man with acute or convalescent COVID-19. The chain couples TRBV18 to TRBJ2-1, with TRBD2 matching 9 junction bases. Material for sequencing was peripheral blood. This receptor has the CDR3 CASSPLSGGPYEQFF. DNA sequence: TGTGCCAGCTCACCACTAAGCGGGGGGCCTTATGAGCAGTTCTTC.